This entry features one T cell receptor beta chain sequence. The antigen remains undetermined. The sample comes from a study of T cell responses to AZD1222 COVID-19 vaccine. General study findings and limits: Targeting of unmutated variant regions was reportedly seen in nearly half of spike-specific TCRs. Repertoires were obtained only post-peak T cell response. A rise in Spike-specific TCR breadth and depth followed two AZD1222 doses. The donors showed a predominance of white British ancestry and of females, with possible underestimation of clonal diversity.

The assay was immunoSEQ multiplex PCR, and TCRdb's table has in-frame clones only and misses some. The repertoire has 140,000 to 150,000 clones, roughly 87% of them found once; the top ten carry approximately 1.8%. Germline V CDR1 and CDR2: SNHLY, FYNNEI. V was pared by 9 bases and J by 1 base, with 8 bases of the junction left unmatched. The CDR3 loop spans 14 amino acids. This clonotype originated in an adult who received the AZD1222 COVID-19 vaccine. The specimen comprised peripheral blood, sampled 28 days after the second AZD1222 dose. The rearrangement links TRBV2 to TRBJ1-1; 7 bases line up with TRBD1. CDR3 in amino acids: CASLGQPTNTEAFF. The CDR3 DNA is TGTGCCAGTTTGGGACAGCCTACGAACACTGAAGCTTTCTTT.